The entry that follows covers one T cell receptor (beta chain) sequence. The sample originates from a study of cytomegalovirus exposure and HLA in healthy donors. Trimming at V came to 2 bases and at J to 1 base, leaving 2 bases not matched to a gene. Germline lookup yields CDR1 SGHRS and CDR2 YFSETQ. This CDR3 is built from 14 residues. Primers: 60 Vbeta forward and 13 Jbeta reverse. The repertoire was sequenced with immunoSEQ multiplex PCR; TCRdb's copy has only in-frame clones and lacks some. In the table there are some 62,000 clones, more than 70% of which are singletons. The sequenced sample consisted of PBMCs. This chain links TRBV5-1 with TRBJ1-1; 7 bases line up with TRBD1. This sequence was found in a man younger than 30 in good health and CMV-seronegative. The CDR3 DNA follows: TGCGCCAGCAGCTTAAGGGACAGGAACACTGAAGCTTTCTTT. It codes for CASSLRDRNTEAFF.